Listed below are T cell receptor beta chains from one sample, sequenced in a study of blood T cells in healthy people across ages. One entry per CDR3 protein, called by TCRdb with MiXCR from the 5' RACE reads. The table lists around 1,800,000 distinct CDR3 sequences, about two fifths of them singletons. The material sequenced was blood. The source is a human donor in good health. Both conserved end residues are part of each CDR3. A D gene is named only where the DNA matches it firmly. Clone size is stated in some rows and not others, as once, few, many or a class when expanded.

few | TRBD1 | TRBJ1-2 | TRBV5-5 | TGTGCCAGCAGCACTGGACAGGGTTTCTATGGCTACACCTTC | CASSTGQGFYGYTF
few | - | TRBJ2-7 | TRBV6-5 | TGTGCCAACGGACCTGGGACACTTACCTACGAGCAGTACTTC | CANGPGTLTYEQYF
few | TRBD2 | TRBJ2-1 | TRBV10-3 | TGTGCCATCAGTGGACTAGCGGGCAATGAGCAGTTCTTC | CAISGLAGNEQFF
- | TRBD2 | TRBJ2-7 | TRBV20-1 | TGCAGTGCCCAACCACCGGGACTAGCGTACTCCTACGAGCAGTACTTC | CSAQPPGLAYSYEQYF
- | - | TRBJ2-5 | TRBV18 | TGTGCCAGCTCACCACGTAGCGGCTTGATGGAGACCCAGTACTTC | CASSPRSGLMETQYF
- | - | TRBJ1-6 | TRBV2 | TGTGCCAGCAGCAGGGAGGGTTATTCACCCCTCCACTTT | CASSREGYSPLHF
- | - | TRBJ2-3 | TRBV7-2 | TGTGCCAGCAGCGCCAGAATAAGGGGGGCCGCCTCTACGCAGTATTTT | CASSARIRGAASTQYF
many | TRBD1 | TRBJ2-4 | TRBV4-3 | TGCGCCAGCAGCCAAGCCGAGGGGAGACAGGGGAGCAAAAACATTCAGTACTTC | CASSQAEGRQGSKNIQYF
- | TRBD1 | TRBJ2-1 | TRBV5-1 | TGCGCCAGCAGCTCAGGGCAGGGGGTATTGAATGAGCAGTTCTTC | CASSSGQGVLNEQFF
few | - | TRBJ1-1 | TRBV19 | TGTGCCAGTAGTATAGATACCATAGGGGTGAACACTGAAGCTTTCTTT | CASSIDTIGVNTEAFF
- | - | TRBJ1-2 | TRBV10-3 | TGTGCCATCAGTGAGGCAGGGGAATACTATGGCTACACCTTC | CAISEAGEYYGYTF
few | TRBD1 | TRBJ2-7 | TRBV28 | TGTGCCAGCAGTTTAGGACAGGGATTAAACGAGCAGTACTTC | CASSLGQGLNEQYF
- | TRBD1 | TRBJ1-4 | TRBV5-4 | TGTGCCAGCGGAGTTGGGACAGAGAATGAAAAACTGTTTTTT | CASGVGTENEKLFF
few | TRBD2 | TRBJ2-3 | TRBV20-1 | TGCAGTGTTGGGAGGGGTGTTGTTACGCAGTATTTT | CSVGRGVVTQYF
- | - | TRBJ2-3 | TRBV11-1 | TGTGCCAGCAACTTAGGATCTTACACAGATACGCAGTATTTT | CASNLGSYTDTQYF
few | - | TRBJ1-2 | TRBV28 | TGTGCCAGCATCGGGGTCCATACCTCCATTAACTATGGCTACACCTTC | CASIGVHTSINYGYTF
few | - | TRBJ2-1 | TRBV24-1 | TGTGCCACCAGTGGGGTGGGGGCCAGCTCCTACAATGAGCAGTCCTTC | CATSGVGASSYNEQSF
few | - | TRBJ1-2 | TRBV20-1 | TGCAGTGTTAGAGACATCAACTTAAACTATGGCTACACCTTC | CSVRDINLNYGYTF
- | TRBD1 | TRBJ2-7 | TRBV3-1 | TGTGCCAGCAGCCGACCGGACAGGGCCGGCTACGAGCAGTACTTC | CASSRPDRAGYEQYF
few | - | TRBJ2-7 | TRBV4-1 | TGCGCCAGCAGCCCGGATGAAAGCTACGAGCAGTACTTC | CASSPDESYEQYF
- | - | TRBJ1-2 | TRBV7-2 | TGTGCCAGCAGCAATTACAGGGTTGCCAACTATGGCTACACCTTC | CASSNYRVANYGYTF
- | - | TRBJ1-6 | TRBV16 | TGTGCCAGCAGCCAAGGGGTACCCTATAATTCACCCCTCCACTTT | CASSQGVPYNSPLHF
few | TRBD2 | TRBJ2-7 | TRBV20-1 | TGCAGCGCTAGAGATCCGGGAACTAGCGGCGAGCAGTACTTC | CSARDPGTSGEQYF
- | - | TRBJ1-1 | TRBV7-9 | TGTGCCAGCAGCTTAGGGGGGGGGCTCGCTGAAGCTTTCTTT | CASSLGGGLAEAFF
few | - | TRBJ2-7 | TRBV28 | TGTGCCAGCAGTTTCGGGTTTGGGGTGGCTAAAAGCTCCTACGAGCAGTACTTC | CASSFGFGVAKSSYEQYF
few | TRBD1 | TRBJ2-7 | TRBV5-1 | TGCGCCAGCAGCTACCAGGGGGCCAGCAACGAGCAGTACTTC | CASSYQGASNEQYF
- | TRBD2 | TRBJ2-3 | TRBV7-3 | TGTGCCAGCAGCTTTGGCGGGGGGGCGTCGGATACGCAGTATTTT | CASSFGGGASDTQYF
- | - | TRBJ2-4 | TRBV19 | TGTGCCAGTAGCACTCGGGGGCTCACCCATACCAAAAACATTCAGTACTTC | CASSTRGLTHTKNIQYF
few | - | TRBJ1-2 | TRBV11-2 | TGTGCCAGCAGCTTAGATAGCGGCACAGCTACCTATGGCTACACCTTC | CASSLDSGTATYGYTF
- | - | TRBJ1-2 | TRBV20-1 | TGCAGTGCTAGAGATGCCAGGGCCTACTATGGCTACACCTTC | CSARDARAYYGYTF
few | - | TRBJ2-1 | TRBV2 | TGTGCCAGCAGTGAATACCATGAGCAGTTCTTC | CASSEYHEQFF
few | TRBD1 | TRBJ1-1 | TRBV6-5 | TGTGCCAGCAGCAAGAACAGGGGGCGGACAAACACTGAAGCTTTCTTT | CASSKNRGRTNTEAFF
once | - | TRBJ2-1 | TRBV13 | TGTGCCAGCAGCTTAGAGCGTTCACTTGAGCAGTTCTTC | CASSLERSLEQFF
few | TRBD2 | TRBJ2-5 | TRBV5-1 | TGCGCCAGCAGCTCGACTACTAGCGGGGGGGGAATTGGGACCCAGTACTTC | CASSSTTSGGGIGTQYF
- | TRBD1 | TRBJ2-5 | TRBV5-5 | TGTGCCAGCGATGACAGGGCCCCAATGGGTGTGGAGACCCAGTACTTC | CASDDRAPMGVETQYF
- | - | TRBJ2-3 | TRBV4-2 | TGTGCCTGCGCGAAGGCCCCTCGAGTTGAAGATACGCAGTATTTT | CACAKAPRVEDTQYF
- | - | TRBJ2-1 | TRBV9 | TGTGCCAGCAGCGTAGACGTTAAACGGGAGCAGTTCTTC | CASSVDVKREQFF
many | - | TRBJ1-2 | TRBV12-3/TRBV12-4 | TGTGCCAGCAGTGAATTGGGAATAGGGTATGGCTACACCTTC | CASSELGIGYGYTF
few | - | TRBJ2-3 | TRBV6-2/TRBV6-3 | TGTGCCAGCAGTTATCCGGACTATACGCAGTATTTT | CASSYPDYTQYF
- | - | TRBJ1-1 | TRBV29-1 | TGCAGCGTCGACCAGGGTGACAACACTGAAGCTTTCTTT | CSVDQGDNTEAFF
few | - | TRBJ1-4 | TRBV20-1 | TGCAGTGCTAGAGATACCGGGACAACTAATGAAAAACTGTTTTTT | CSARDTGTTNEKLFF
once | - | TRBJ2-1 | TRBV3-1 | TGTGCCAGCAGCCAAGTTATGGCGGGGCCGACTTCCTACAATGAGCAGTTCTTC | CASSQVMAGPTSYNEQFF
- | - | TRBJ2-2 | TRBV4-3 | TGCGCCAGCAGCCAAGAGGGGACGTATCACACCGGGGAGCTGTTTTTT | CASSQEGTYHTGELFF
- | - | TRBJ2-1 | TRBV6-5 | TGTGCCAGCAGAACCGGGACGTTTACCTACAATGAGCAGTTCTTC | CASRTGTFTYNEQFF
- | - | TRBJ2-7 | TRBV20-1 | TGCAGTGGCGGGGCCTACTACGAGCAGTACTTC | CSGGAYYEQYF
few | TRBD1 | TRBJ2-5 | TRBV9 | TGTGCCAGCAGCGTACCCTCACAGGGGACGGAGACCCAGTACTTC | CASSVPSQGTETQYF